Below, 12 T cell receptor beta chains from the same sample are listed, as sequenced in a study of T cells in Graves' hyperthyroidism and ophthalmopathy. RNA transcripts provided the source from which TCR beta CDR3 regions were amplified. Researchers ran a first-round RT-PCR on the TCR CDR3 using the HTBI primer set. TCRdb independently ran MiXCR on the multiplex PCR reads; one entry per CDR3 protein. The sample has some 650,000 distinct CDR3 sequences, more than 15% seen once. Input material: blood. Receptors originate from a woman aged 40 to 50 with Graves' ophthalmopathy.

The J gene is TRBJ2-3, the V gene TRBV13; no clear D gene. The germline V and J ends were trimmed by 5 bases and 5 bases, with 14 bases remaining between them. This CDR3 is built from 14 residues. The V gene's germline CDR1 is PRHDT and CDR2 FYEKMQ (reference sequence). As DNA, the CDR3 is TGTGCCAGCAGCGACCGGGCGGCCGTAGATACGCAGTATTTT. Protein product: CASSDRAAVDTQYF.

This clonotype was picked up a small number of times. This chain joins TRBV25-1 and TRBJ2-2; 9 bases align to TRBD1. Germline CDR1 is MGHDK and CDR2 is SYGVNS. Trimming removed 6 bases from V and 4 bases from J; junction bases left unmatched: 9. The CDR3 covers 16 residues. CDR3 in DNA: TGTGCCAGCAGAGGAGGGACAGGGTATTTCACCGGGGAGCTGTTTTTT. Protein product: CASRGGTGYFTGELFF.

The chain is built from TRBV5-1 and TRBJ2-3; 13 bases are shared with TRBD2. Losses at the gene ends were 3 bases for V and 0 bases for J; bases not matched to a gene: 7. Germline CDR1 and CDR2: SGHRS and YFSETQ. There are 18 residues in the CDR3. CDR3: CASSSGLAGVTSTDTQYF. The DNA for the CDR3 is TGCGCCAGCAGCTCCGGACTAGCGGGAGTGACTAGCACAGATACGCAGTATTTT.

The V call is TRBV4-1, the J call TRBJ2-5, with 9 nucleotides matching TRBD2. In germline, CDR1 is MGHRA, CDR2 YSYEKL. J was trimmed by 6 bases and V by 6 bases; bases with no gene match: 11. This CDR3 region has 15 residues. In nucleotides, the CDR3 is TGCGCCAGCAGGGGCGGCGGGGGGGCCGGTAAGACCCAGTACTTC. Translated, it gives CASRGGGGAGKTQYF.

This clonotype has ten or more counts. The rearrangement uses TRBV6-1 and TRBJ2-7, with TRBD2 matching 8 bases. From germline, CDR1 is MNHNS and CDR2 SASEGT. This CDR3 is built from 15 residues. V gave up 4 bases and J gave up 2 bases; unmatched junction bases: 7. Here the CDR3 reads CASSVWREVTYEQYF. The CDR3 DNA sequence: TGTGCCAGCAGTGTCTGGCGGGAGGTCACCTACGAGCAGTACTTC.

Turning to this clonotype: At one end, the junction sequence differs from germline, possibly due to a read error. V is TRBV7-6 and J is TRBJ2-2; D might be TRBD1 or TRBD2, each matching 5 bases. Germline V gives CDR1 SGHVS, CDR2 FNYEAQ. CDR3 size: 15 residues. The DNA for the CDR3 is TGTGCCAGCAGCCAACAAGGATTACCAACCGGGGCGCTGTTTTTT. It yields the protein CASSQQGLPTGALFF.

This chain links TRBV7-2 with TRBJ2-1; 7 nucleotides align to TRBD2. The CDR3 has 15 residues. Germline V lookup: CDR1 SGHTA, CDR2 FQGNSA. V was clipped by 5 bases and J by 7 bases; unmatched bases: 11. CDR3 region: CASSRLSGLVNEQFF. CDR3 bases: TGTGCCAGCAGCCGTCTCAGTGGACTAGTAAATGAGCAGTTCTTC.

This clonotype has more than one count but fewer than ten. The rearrangement links TRBV7-2 to TRBJ2-4, with D maybe TRBD2 (6 bases). The V gene's germline CDR1 is SGHTA and CDR2 FQGNSA. The CDR3 contains 15 residues. The CDR3 region has the DNA TGTGCTATACTAGCCGGGAGTGGCGCCAAAAACATTCAGTACTTC. This translates into CAILAGSGAKNIQYF. The full variable domain, completed using reference TRBV7-2 and TRBJ2-4, is GAGVSQSPSNKVTEKGKDVELRCDPISGHTALYWYRQSLGQGLEFLIYFQGNSAPDKSGLPSDRFSAERTGGSVSTLTIQRTQQEDSAVYLCAILAGSGAKNIQYFGAGTRLSVL.

Remarks on this clonotype: With a much larger clone just one base away, this may be a read error. The genes are TRBV28 and TRBJ2-7, with D possibly matching TRBD2 (5 bases). Germline V gene lookup returns CDR1 MDHEN and CDR2 SYDVKM. This CDR3 is 14 amino acids long. CDR3 bases: TGTGCCAGCAGTTTGAGGGTATCGGGGAACGAGCAGCACTTC. It encodes CASSLRVSGNEQHF.

This clonotype was seen more than once but under ten times. CDR3 region: CASSPAWGNTEAFF. In nucleotides, the CDR3 is TGCGCCAGCAGCCCCGCGTGGGGAAACACTGAAGCTTTCTTT. This chain connects TRBV5-1 to TRBJ1-1; D is unclear. Germline CDR1 reads SGHRS; CDR2 reads YFSETQ. V was shortened by 4 bases and J by 2 bases, with 12 bases between the two germline ends. The CDR3 is made up of 14 amino acids.

This clonotype was counted at least ten times. The CDR3 reads CASSRLFSGGETQYF. CDR3 bases: TGTGCCAGCAGTCGACTCTTTTCGGGGGGAGAGACCCAGTACTTC. The V call is TRBV6-1, the J call TRBJ2-5, with 7 bases identical to TRBD2. This CDR3 has 15 residues. The V gene end was trimmed by 5 bases and the J gene end by 4 bases; junction bases not matched to a gene: 10. Germline V gene sequence: CDR1 MNHNS, CDR2 SASEGT.

This clonotype has a count of ten or more. V gene TRBV18 combines with J gene TRBJ2-7; 11 bases align to TRBD1. Germline V lookup: CDR1 KGHSH, CDR2 LQKENI. The CDR3 covers 16 residues. The trim removed 2 bases at V and 4 bases at J, leaving 7 bases unmatched. The CDR3 nucleotides are TGTGCCAGCTCACCAAGATCGGACAGGGGGCTATACGAGCAGTACTTC. It yields the protein CASSPRSDRGLYEQYF.